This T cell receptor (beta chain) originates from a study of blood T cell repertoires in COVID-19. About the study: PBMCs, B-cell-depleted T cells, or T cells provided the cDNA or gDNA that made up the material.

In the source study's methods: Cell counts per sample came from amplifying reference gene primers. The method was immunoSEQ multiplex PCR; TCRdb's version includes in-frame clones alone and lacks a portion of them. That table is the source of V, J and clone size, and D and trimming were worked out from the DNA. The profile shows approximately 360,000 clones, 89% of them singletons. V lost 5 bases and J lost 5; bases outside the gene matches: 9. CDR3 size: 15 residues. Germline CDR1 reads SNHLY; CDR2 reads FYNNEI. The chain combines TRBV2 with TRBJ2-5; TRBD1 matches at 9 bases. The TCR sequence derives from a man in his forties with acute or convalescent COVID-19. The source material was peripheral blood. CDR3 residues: CASSNIQGAEETQYF. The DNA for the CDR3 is TGTGCCAGCAGTAATATACAGGGGGCCGAGGAGACCCAGTACTTC.